The sequence of this TCR beta chain was determined in a study of blood T cell repertoires in COVID-19. Study context: T cells, B-cell-depleted T cells, or PBMCs supplied cDNA or gDNA.

Profiled with immunoSEQ multiplex PCR; TCRdb holds only in-frame clones, not every one. Of 150,000 to 200,000 clones in the sample, 85% are singletons; the top ten hold less than 9%. Per germline, CDR1 SGHNT and CDR2 YYREEE (reference sequence). The CDR3 runs 15 residues. V was pared by 0 bases and J by 3 bases, with 10 bases between. The sequencing sample was made of peripheral blood. The J gene is TRBJ1-3, the V gene TRBV5-4; D may be TRBD1 (6 bases). The receptor was derived from a woman aged 60-75 years with acute or convalescent COVID-19. In DNA form, the CDR3 reads TGTGCCAGCAGCTTGGAGGGCAGGGGTGGAAACACCATATATTTT. As protein: CASSLEGRGGNTIYF.